The 32 T cell receptor beta chains reported below all come from one sample, sequenced in a study of STAT5B mutations in CD4+ large granular lymphocyte leukemia. Profiled with immunoSEQ multiplex PCR; TCRdb holds only in-frame clones, not every one. The sample lists tens of thousands of clones, around 70% occurring once. The specimen was CD4+ T cells from blood buffy coats. The receptors were gathered from a human donor in good health.

The rearrangement joins TRBV2 to TRBJ1-2; 9 bases are shared with TRBD1. V gave up 2 bases and J gave up 8 bases; unmatched junction bases: 6. This CDR3 comprises 14 residues. Germline loops: CDR1 SNHLY, CDR2 FYNNEI. CDR3 bases: TGTGCCAGCAGTGAAATCACAGGGGGCAGCGGCTACACCTTC. Protein product: CASSEITGGSGYTF.

The chain joins TRBV20-1 to TRBJ1-2; D is uncertain. The ends were cut back, 6 bases at V and 4 bases at J, with 9 bases in the middle. From germline, CDR1 is DFQATT and CDR2 SNEGSKA (reference sequence). This CDR3 comprises 11 residues. CDR3 DNA: TGCAGTGCCATATTGATCTATGGCTACACCTTC. Translation gives CSAILIYGYTF.

The chain combines TRBV21-1 with TRBJ2-7; the D call of TRBD1 is as the table states it, not checked on the DNA. TRBV21-1 is a pseudogene segment. The CDR3 spans 14 residues. The DNA for the CDR3 is TGTGCCAGCAGCAAAGTAGGACAAACCTACGAGCAGTACTTC. Its protein product is CASSKVGQTYEQYF.

The rearrangement joins TRBV7-9 to TRBJ2-2; D remains unclear. Trimming cost V 0 bases and J 4 bases, with 6 bases left between them. This CDR3 contains 14 residues. The V gene's germline CDR1 is SEHNR and CDR2 FQNEAQ (reference sequence). The CDR3 coding sequence is TGTGCCAGCAGCTTAGCGTTTCGCACCGGGGAGCTGTTTTTT. Protein product: CASSLAFRTGELFF.

The rearrangement joins TRBV11-2 to TRBJ2-2; D not certain. This CDR3 is built from 14 residues. The ends were cut back, 2 bases at V and 4 bases at J, with 8 bases in the middle. The germline gives CDR1 SGHAT, CDR2 FQNNGV. This chain's CDR3 is CASSLTRVTGELFF. The CDR3 bases are TGTGCCAGCAGCTTAACAAGAGTCACCGGGGAGCTGTTTTTT.

The sample holds a few counts of this clone. The rearrangement uses TRBV5-1 and TRBJ2-1; 9 nucleotides line up with TRBD1. V was pared by 4 bases and J by 13 bases, with 9 bases of the junction left unmatched. The CDR3 totals 13 residues. Per the germline V gene, CDR1 is SGHRS and CDR2 is YFSETQ. This CDR3 is CASSQGQGPSQFF. The CDR3 nucleotides are TGCGCCAGCAGCCAGGGACAGGGCCCTTCACAGTTCTTC.

The chain couples TRBV2 to TRBJ2-5, with D perhaps TRBD1 or TRBD2 (5 bases each). CDR1 is SNHLY and CDR2 is FYNNEI in the germline V gene. Deletions cut 7 bases from V and 3 bases from J, with 9 bases between. This CDR3 is 12 amino acids long. The CDR3 DNA sequence: TGTGCCAGCATTGGGGGAGAAGAGACCCAGTACTTC. Encoded protein: CASIGGEETQYF.

This chain joins TRBV7-2 and TRBJ2-2, with 7 nucleotides matching TRBD2. Germline CDR1 and CDR2: SGHTA and FQGNSA. V lost 5 bases to trimming and J lost 4 bases; unmatched junction nucleotides: 7. CDR3 length: 15 amino acids. In nucleotides, the CDR3 is TGTGCCAGCAGCCGAGCGGGGCGATTCACCGGGGAGCTGTTTTTT. This translates into CASSRAGRFTGELFF.

V gene TRBV15 combines with J gene TRBJ2-3; 9 bases match TRBD2. This CDR3 has 16 amino acids. The germline gives CDR1 LNHNV, CDR2 YYDKDF (reference sequence). Trimming cost V 2 bases and J 2 bases; bases outside gene matches: 5. In DNA form, the CDR3 reads TGTGCCACCAGCAGAAAGACTAGCGGAAACACAGATACGCAGTATTTT. Translating gives CATSRKTSGNTDTQYF.

The V gene is TRBV5-1, the J gene TRBJ1-1, with D perhaps matching TRBD1 (5 bases). Per the germline V gene, CDR1 is SGHRS and CDR2 is YFSETQ. Deletions cut 1 base from V and 1 base from J, with 8 bases between. This CDR3 is 14 amino acids long. The CDR3 DNA is TGCGCCAGCAGCTTGAATACAGGGAACACTGAAGCTTTCTTT. Translating it yields CASSLNTGNTEAFF.

The genes are TRBV6-6 and TRBJ2-1, with D unclear. Trimming took off 2 bases at V and 4 bases at J, with 12 bases between the two ends. The CDR3 runs to 15 residues. Germline V lookup: CDR1 MNHNY, CDR2 SVGAGI (reference sequence). Here the CDR3 DNA reads TGTGCCAGCAGTTACCCGAAGTCTACGTACAATGAGCAGTTCTTC. It is translated as CASSYPKSTYNEQFF.

The genes are TRBV4-1 and TRBJ1-4; TRBD1 agrees at 11 bases. CDR3 size: 14 residues. CDR1 and CDR2 from the germline V gene are MGHRA and YSYEKL. J gave up 7 bases and V 4 bases, and 2 bases lay outside the gene matches. The CDR3 region has the DNA TGCGCCAGCAGCCGGACAGGGGGCTCTGAAAAACTGTTTTTT. Translation gives CASSRTGGSEKLFF.

The J gene is TRBJ2-3, the V gene TRBV5-1, with D perhaps TRBD1 (6 bases). This CDR3 spans 14 amino acids. Germline V gene sequence: CDR1 SGHRS, CDR2 YFSETQ. V gave up 4 bases and J gave up 0 bases, with 9 bases separating them. CDR3 nucleotides: TGCGCCAGCAGCCCAGGACAGAGCACAGATACGCAGTATTTT. Translation: CASSPGQSTDTQYF.

This rearrangement joins TRBV7-8 to TRBJ2-1; D is uncertain. The length of the CDR3 is 13 residues. The germline V and J ends were trimmed by 1 base and 10 bases, with 11 bases remaining between them. Germline CDR1 SGHVS, CDR2 FQNEAQ. The CDR3 coding sequence is TGTGCCAGCAGCTTAGGACTCTACTCCGAGCAGTTCTTC. As protein: CASSLGLYSEQFF.

The chain couples TRBV5-6 to TRBJ1-1; D ambiguous. The CDR3 is 14 residues long. The germline V gene encodes CDR1 SGHDT and CDR2 YYEEEE. V lost 0 bases and J lost 0, with 6 bases in between. CDR3 loop: CASSLGGLNTEAFF. In DNA, the CDR3 is TGTGCCAGCAGCTTGGGTGGATTGAACACTGAAGCTTTCTTT.

V is TRBV10-3 and J is TRBJ1-3; D is uncertain. In germline, CDR1 is ENHRY, CDR2 SYGVKD. Trimming cost V 10 bases and J 0 bases, with 10 bases left between them. This CDR3 region has 13 residues. The CDR3 loop is CATLDLSGNTIYF. In nucleotides, the CDR3 is TGTGCCACCTTGGACCTCTCTGGAAACACCATATATTTT.

V and J are TRBV9 and TRBJ2-1; 8 bases are a match to TRBD1. V shed 2 bases, J shed 9 bases, and the junction held 16 bases outside the gene matches. Germline V gives CDR1 SGDLS, CDR2 YYNGEE. The CDR3 extends over 17 amino acids. The CDR3 DNA reads TGTGCCAGCAGCGTGGACAGGGTTAATAGTCTTGGCGGTGAGCAGTTCTTC. Translating it yields CASSVDRVNSLGGEQFF.

The CDR3 nucleotides read TGTGCCAGCAGCGTAGTTGGGGATTGGAATTCACCCCTCCACTTT. Encoded protein: CASSVVGDWNSPLHF. V is TRBV9 and J is TRBJ1-6; D gene unclear. The germline V gene encodes CDR1 SGDLS and CDR2 YYNGEE. The CDR3 is 15 amino acids. V was shortened by 0 bases and J by 7 bases, with 11 bases between the two germline ends.

This clone was detected only once. J is TRBJ2-7 and V is TRBV18; 12 positions agree with TRBD2. Trimming removed 2 bases from V and 5 bases from J; junction bases left unmatched: 4. CDR3 length: 15 amino acids. Germline V gene sequence: CDR1 KGHSH, CDR2 LQKENI. This CDR3 reads CASSPYTSGGNEQYF. In DNA, the CDR3 is TGTGCCAGCTCACCATACACTAGCGGGGGGAACGAGCAGTACTTC.

V and J are TRBV7-6 and TRBJ2-7, with 7 bases matching TRBD2. In germline, CDR1 is SGHVS, CDR2 FNYEAQ. J gave up 2 bases and V 1 base, and 5 bases lay outside the gene matches. The CDR3 sequence is 15 residues long. CDR3 DNA sequence: TGTGCCAGCAGCTTAGATGCGGGAGTGGCCTACGAGCAGTACTTC. Translation gives CASSLDAGVAYEQYF.

V is TRBV4-2 and J is TRBJ1-4; D is undetermined. There are 13 residues in the CDR3. Trimming removed 1 base from V and 14 bases from J, with 14 bases in between. Germline CDR1 LGHNA, CDR2 YNFKEQ. For the CDR3, the DNA is TGTGCCAGCAGCCAAGTTTCGACTCCTAGGCTGTTTTTT. As protein: CASSQVSTPRLFF.

The V call is TRBV7-2, the J call TRBJ2-7, with a possible D match to TRBD1 (5 bases). The V gene lost 5 bases and the J gene lost 9 bases, with 14 bases spanning the gap. CDR3 length: 12 residues. CDR1 and CDR2 (germline): SGHTA, FQGNSA. CDR3 region: CASSDGRGPQYF. CDR3 sequence (DNA): TGTGCCAGCAGCGATGGAAGGGGTCCGCAGTACTTC.

The chain carries TRBV20-1 and TRBJ2-1; D not certain. CDR1 and CDR2 (germline): DFQATT, SNEGSKA (reference sequence). Trimming stripped 2 bases from V and 9 bases from J, with 8 bases between. CDR3 length equals 11 residues. The CDR3 sequence is CSARPQAEQFF. In DNA, the CDR3 is TGCAGTGCTAGACCGCAAGCTGAGCAGTTCTTC.

CDR3 sequence (DNA): TGTGCCAGCGACAACAATGAGCAGTTCTTC. Translating gives CASDNNEQFF. This chain uses TRBV6-1 with TRBJ2-1, with no clear D. The CDR3 runs 10 residues. V was pared by 8 bases and J by 5 bases, with 4 bases between. The germline CDR1 and CDR2 sequences are MNHNS and SASEGT.

This clone was counted only a few times. The rearrangement uses TRBV29-1 and TRBJ1-3; unclear D gene. This CDR3 region has 12 residues. The V gene lost 8 bases and the J gene lost 4 bases, with 12 bases spanning the gap. Germline V lookup: CDR1 SQVTM, CDR2 ANQGSEA. As DNA, the CDR3 is TGCAGCCACGCGGGATCCGGAAACACCATATATTTT. It encodes CSHAGSGNTIYF.

This clone was counted only a few times. The genes are TRBV2 and TRBJ1-5; D not resolved. The length of the CDR3 is 16 residues. The V end lost 3 bases, the J end lost 0 bases, and 12 bases lay between the germline ends. Germline V lookup: CDR1 SNHLY, CDR2 FYNNEI. CDR3 in amino acids: CASSEVRAVSNQPQHF. CDR3 bases: TGTGCCAGCAGTGAGGTGCGGGCAGTTAGCAATCAGCCCCAGCATTTT. Complete variable domain (other parts from reference TRBV2 and TRBJ1-5): EPEVTQTPSHQVTQMGQEVILRCVPISNHLYFYWYRQILGQKVEFLVSFYNNEISEKSEIFDDQFSVERPDGSNFTLKIRSTKLEDSAMYFCASSEVRAVSNQPQHFGDGTRLSIL.

The chain couples TRBV7-2 to TRBJ2-5; maybe TRBD2 (7 bases). Germline assignment: CDR1 SGHTA and CDR2 FQGNSA. The length of the CDR3 is 15 residues. V lost 0 bases and J 5 bases, leaving 13 bases between the germline ends. The CDR3 loop is CASSLAGGPLETQYF. The CDR3, as DNA: TGTGCCAGCAGCTTAGCGGGGGGGCCCTTGGAGACCCAGTACTTC. Complete variable domain (other parts from reference TRBV7-2 and TRBJ2-5): GAGVSQSPSNKVTEKGKDVELRCDPISGHTALYWYRQSLGQGLEFLIYFQGNSAPDKSGLPSDRFSAERTGGSVSTLTIQRTQQEDSAVYLCASSLAGGPLETQYFGPGTRLLVL.

CDR3 sequence (DNA): TGTGCCAGCAGCCAAGATACCGTGGGGTCCCAGTACTTC. Translated: CASSQDTVGSQYF. The J gene is TRBJ2-5, the V gene TRBV4-2, with D unclear. V lost 0 bases and J 9 bases, leaving 11 bases between the germline ends. This CDR3 has 13 residues. Germline assignment: CDR1 LGHNA and CDR2 YNFKEQ.

The V call is TRBV5-5, the J call TRBJ2-2, with D tentatively TRBD1 or TRBD2 (5 bases each). Trimming left V 4 bases short and J 6 bases short, with 16 bases between. The CDR3 extends over 15 amino acids. Germline CDR1 SGHKS, CDR2 YYEKEE (reference sequence). The CDR3 region has the DNA TGTGCCAGCAGCCCGGGGCAGGGAAAGGCCGGGGAGCTGTTTTTT. It encodes CASSPGQGKAGELFF.

The chain uses TRBV7-2 and TRBJ1-5, with D hard to call. Trimming left V 2 bases short and J 0 bases short, with 17 bases between. The CDR3 is 18 amino acids. Germline values: CDR1 SGHTA, CDR2 FQGNSA. DNA for the CDR3: TGTGCCAGCAGCTTACGCCCCAGGACGGTGTATAGCAATCAGCCCCAGCATTTT. Amino acid sequence: CASSLRPRTVYSNQPQHF. The full variable domain, in which reference TRBV7-2 and TRBJ1-5 provide the parts outside the CDR3, is GAGVSQSPSNKVTEKGKDVELRCDPISGHTALYWYRQSLGQGLEFLIYFQGNSAPDKSGLPSDRFSAERTGGSVSTLTIQRTQQEDSAVYLCASSLRPRTVYSNQPQHFGDGTRLSIL.

This clone is a singleton in its sample. The chain recombines TRBV19 with TRBJ2-7; TRBD1 is a possible D gene (6 bases). CDR3 length: 12 amino acids. Trimming took off 4 bases at V and 7 bases at J, with 11 bases between the two ends. Germline CDR1 and CDR2: LNHDA and SQIVND (reference sequence). CDR3 nucleotide sequence: TGTGCCAGTAGTACCAGGGGCGGAGAGCAGTACTTC. The encoded protein is CASSTRGGEQYF.

The V gene is TRBV4-1, the J gene TRBJ2-1; possibly TRBD1 for D (6 bases). This CDR3 contains 15 residues. Germline-derived CDR1 and CDR2 are MGHRA and YSYEKL. Trimming took off 0 bases at V and 3 bases at J, with 9 bases between the two ends. The CDR3 protein is CASSQEGASYNEQFF. CDR3 sequence (DNA): TGCGCCAGCAGCCAAGAGGGGGCGAGCTACAATGAGCAGTTCTTC.